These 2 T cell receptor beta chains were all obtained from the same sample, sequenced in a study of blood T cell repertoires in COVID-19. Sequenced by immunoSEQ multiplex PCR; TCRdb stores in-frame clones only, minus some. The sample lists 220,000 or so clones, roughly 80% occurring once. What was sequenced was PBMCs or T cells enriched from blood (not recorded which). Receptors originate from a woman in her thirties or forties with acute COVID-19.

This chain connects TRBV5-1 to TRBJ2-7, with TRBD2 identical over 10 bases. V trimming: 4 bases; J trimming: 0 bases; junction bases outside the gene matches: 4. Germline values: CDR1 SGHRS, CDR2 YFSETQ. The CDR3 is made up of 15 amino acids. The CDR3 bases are TGCGCCAGCAGCGTGACTAGCGGGTTCTCCTACGAGCAGTACTTC. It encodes CASSVTSGFSYEQYF.

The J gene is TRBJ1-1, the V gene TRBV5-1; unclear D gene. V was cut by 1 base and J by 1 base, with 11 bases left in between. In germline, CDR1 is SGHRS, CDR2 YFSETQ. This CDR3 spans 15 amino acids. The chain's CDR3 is CASSLSPGGNTEAFF. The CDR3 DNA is TGCGCCAGCAGCTTGAGCCCGGGTGGGAACACTGAAGCTTTCTTT.